The 30 T cell receptor beta chains below all came from one sample that was sequenced in a study of blood T cell repertoires in COVID-19. The protocol was immunoSEQ multiplex PCR, while the TCRdb copy is restricted to in-frame clones and leaves out a portion. Of more than 45,000 clones in the sample, about 90% are singletons; the top ten hold under 1.5%. Sequencing was carried out using peripheral blood. The receptors were gathered from a man aged 55 to 69 with acute or convalescent COVID-19.

The chain couples TRBV4-3 to TRBJ1-3; D ambiguous. Trimming removed 0 bases from V and 11 bases from J, with 14 bases in between. The V gene's germline CDR1 is LGHNA and CDR2 YSLEER. The CDR3 is 14 residues long. The CDR3 DNA reads TGCGCCAGCAGCCAAGAGGGAGATCGACCTGCCATATATTTT. This translates into CASSQEGDRPAIYF.

This sequence joins TRBV6-5 and TRBJ2-5; perhaps TRBD2 as D (5 bases). Germline values: CDR1 MNHEY, CDR2 SVGAGI. Trimming shortened V by 6 bases and J by 2 bases, and 16 bases separated the two germline ends. This CDR3 spans 15 amino acids. This CDR3 reads CASSSRDSVQETQYF. CDR3 nucleotides: TGTGCCAGCAGCTCCCGGGATAGCGTACAAGAGACCCAGTACTTC.

This clone is a singleton in its sample. The rearrangement uses TRBV19 and TRBJ1-5; D is perhaps TRBD1 (6 bases). The V end was cut by 3 bases, the J end by 9 bases, with 15 bases between. The CDR3 is made up of 14 amino acids. The V gene's germline CDR1 is LNHDA and CDR2 SQIVND (reference sequence). The CDR3 DNA is TGTGCCAGTAGTATCGAACAGGGTTTGCCGCCCCAGCATTTT. Translated: CASSIEQGLPPQHF. Complete variable domain (other parts from reference TRBV19 and TRBJ1-5): DGGITQSPKYLFRKEGQNVTLSCEQNLNHDAMYWYRQDPGQGLRLIYYSQIVNDFQKGDIAEGYSVSREKKESFPLTVTSAQKNPTAFYLCASSIEQGLPPQHFGDGTRLSIL.

V is TRBV28 and J is TRBJ1-3; 7 bases match TRBD1. The germline V gene has CDR1 MDHEN and CDR2 SYDVKM. J gave up 1 base and V 5 bases, and 5 bases lay outside the gene matches. This CDR3 is built from 15 residues. The DNA for the CDR3 is TGTGCCAGCAGTCGGACAGGCTATTCTGGAAACACCATATATTTT. Its protein product is CASSRTGYSGNTIYF.

This chain uses TRBV24-1 with TRBJ1-5; 10 nucleotides line up with TRBD1. CDR3 length: 16 amino acids. In germline, CDR1 is KGHDR, CDR2 SFDVKD. V lost 3 bases, J lost 1 base, and 2 bases stayed unmatched. CDR3 DNA: TGTGCCACCAGTGATCGGGACAGGGGCAGCAATCAGCCCCAGCATTTT. Its protein product is CATSDRDRGSNQPQHF.

This clone was counted between two and nine times. This chain links TRBV27 with TRBJ1-1, with unresolved D. This CDR3 comprises 14 residues. Germline V gives CDR1 MNHEY, CDR2 SMNVEV (reference sequence). V shed 1 base and J shed 1 base, with 7 bases lying between them. The CDR3 is CASSLWRENTEAFF. The CDR3 DNA reads as TGTGCCAGCAGTTTATGGCGGGAGAACACTGAAGCTTTCTTT.

The chain joins TRBV7-8 to TRBJ2-7; the D gene is possibly TRBD1 (5 bases). The V and J ends lost 5 bases and 0 bases respectively, with 14 bases between them. Germline V gene sequence: CDR1 SGHVS, CDR2 FQNEAQ. CDR3 length: 15 residues. This chain's CDR3 is CASSPSTGASYEQYF. As DNA, the CDR3 is TGTGCCAGCAGCCCGAGTACAGGCGCCTCCTACGAGCAGTACTTC.

The chain has TRBV27 and TRBJ2-5, with a weak D call TRBD2 (6 bases). The CDR3 totals 13 residues. The germline CDR1 and CDR2 sequences are MNHEY and SMNVEV (reference sequence). V was shortened by 3 bases and J by 5 bases, with 10 bases between the two germline ends. CDR3 bases: TGTGCCAGCAGTTTTTACGGGAGTGAGACCCAGTACTTC. Its protein is CASSFYGSETQYF.

The rearrangement uses TRBV5-1 and TRBJ2-7; weak D call: TRBD1 (6 bases). CDR1 and CDR2 from the germline V gene are SGHRS and YFSETQ. This CDR3 region has 15 residues. Trimming pared 5 bases from V and 0 bases from J, leaving 15 bases between. CDR3 residues: CASRPGQNPSYEQYF. CDR3 sequence (DNA): TGCGCCAGCAGACCCGGACAGAACCCCTCCTACGAGCAGTACTTC. Full variable domain (outside the CDR3, taken from reference TRBV5-1 and TRBJ2-7): KAGVTQTPRYLIKTRGQQVTLSCSPISGHRSVSWYQQTPGQGLQFLFEYFSETQRNKGNFPGRFSGRQFSNSRSEMNVSTLELGDSALYLCASRPGQNPSYEQYFGPGTRLTVT.

A single count supports this clone. The V and J genes are TRBV6-6 and TRBJ1-2; D ambiguous. This CDR3 is 12 amino acids long. V shed 5 bases and J shed 5 bases, with 9 bases lying between them. Germline assignment: CDR1 MNHNY and CDR2 SVGAGI (reference sequence). In DNA, the CDR3 is TGTGCCAGCAGTCCCGGGGAGTATGGCTACACCTTC. It translates to CASSPGEYGYTF.

This clone was seen just once. The chain combines TRBV7-9 with TRBJ2-1; the match to TRBD2 covers 12 bases. Trimming at V came to 5 bases and at J to 2 bases, leaving 7 bases not matched to a gene. The CDR3 length is 17 residues. Per germline, CDR1 SEHNR and CDR2 FQNEAQ (reference sequence). In DNA, the CDR3 is TGTGCCAGCAGCCGGACCCGGACTAGCGGGACCTACAATGAGCAGTTCTTC. Protein: CASSRTRTSGTYNEQFF.

V and J are TRBV7-3 and TRBJ2-2; TRBD2 is a possible D gene (6 bases). V was trimmed by 2 bases and J by 0 bases, leaving 7 bases between them. Germline values: CDR1 SGHTA, CDR2 FQGTGA. This CDR3 is built from 15 residues. In DNA form, the CDR3 reads TGTGCCAGCAGCTTATCGGGAGCGAACACCGGGGAGCTGTTTTTT. This sequence encodes CASSLSGANTGELFF.

A single count supports this clone. This chain joins TRBV30 and TRBJ1-1, with TRBD1 as a possible D gene (6 bases). V lost 7 bases and J lost 6, with 21 bases in between. The CDR3 sequence is 14 residues long. CDR1 is GTSNPN and CDR2 is SVGIG in the germline V gene (reference sequence). The chain's CDR3 is CASNTQGVKSEAFF. In DNA, the CDR3 is TGTGCCTCCAACACACAGGGAGTTAAGTCTGAAGCTTTCTTT.

The rearrangement links TRBV7-9 to TRBJ1-1, with D tentatively TRBD1 (6 bases). Germline V lookup: CDR1 SEHNR, CDR2 FQNEAQ (reference sequence). The V end was cut by 8 bases, the J end by 1 base, with 11 bases between. The CDR3 totals 13 residues. This CDR3 is CASQDSSNTEAFF. Written as DNA, the CDR3 is TGTGCCAGCCAGGACAGTTCGAACACTGAAGCTTTCTTT. Combining the CDR3 with reference TRBV7-9 and TRBJ1-1 gives the whole variable domain DTGVSQNPRHKITKRGQNVTFRCDPISEHNRLYWYRQTLGQGPEFLTYFQNEAQLEKSRLLSDRFSAERPKGSFSTLEIQRTEQGDSAMYLCASQDSSNTEAFFGQGTRLTVV.

The chain combines TRBV5-4 with TRBJ2-7; D gene uncertain. Trimming removed 1 base from V and 0 bases from J, with 8 bases in between. The length of the CDR3 is 14 residues. Germline CDR1 and CDR2: SGHNT and YYREEE (reference sequence). This CDR3 is CASSLSGSSYEQYF. The CDR3, as DNA: TGTGCCAGCAGCTTGTCCGGGTCCTCCTACGAGCAGTACTTC. Full variable domain (rest looked up from reference TRBV5-4 and TRBJ2-7): ETGVTQSPTHLIKTRGQQVTLRCSSQSGHNTVSWYQQALGQGPQFIFQYYREEENGRGNFPPRFSGLQFPNYSSELNVNALELDDSALYLCASSLSGSSYEQYFGPGTRLTVT.

This sequence joins TRBV6-2 or TRBV6-3 and TRBJ1-2; D is uncertain. The CDR3 contains 11 residues. Germline V lookup: CDR1 MNHEY, CDR2 SVGEGT. Trimming left V 2 bases short and J 5 bases short, with 3 bases between. The CDR3 sequence: CASSYEYGYTF. CDR3 nucleotide sequence: TGTGCCAGCAGTTACGAGTATGGCTACACCTTC.

This clone appeared a few times. The chain uses TRBV10-3 and TRBJ2-7, with D perhaps TRBD2 (6 bases). The CDR3 sequence is 14 residues long. The V gene's germline CDR1 is ENHRY and CDR2 SYGVKD. V gave up 4 bases and J gave up 6 bases, with 16 bases separating them. The CDR3 is CAISASGDGTEQYF. The CDR3 DNA sequence: TGTGCCATCAGTGCCTCGGGGGACGGAACCGAGCAGTACTTC.

The chain has TRBV11-3 and TRBJ2-1, with 8 bases fitting TRBD2. Germline V lookup: CDR1 SGHNT, CDR2 YENEEA. The junction had 12 bases not matched to a gene; V was cut back by 5 bases and J by 0 bases. CDR3 length equals 18 residues. The CDR3 DNA sequence: TGTGCCAGCAGCAAGAGGGTTAGCGGGGTGAGCTCCTACAATGAGCAGTTCTTC. It specifies CASSKRVSGVSSYNEQFF.

This rearrangement joins TRBV19 to TRBJ1-3, with 8 positions matching TRBD1. In germline, CDR1 is LNHDA, CDR2 SQIVND (reference sequence). CDR3 length: 14 amino acids. V lost 10 bases, J lost 0 bases, and 5 bases stayed unmatched. CDR3 bases: TGTGCCACCCGGGACAGGAGCTCTGGAAACACCATATATTTT. This gives the protein CATRDRSSGNTIYF.

The rearrangement links TRBV28 to TRBJ1-4; 7 positions agree with TRBD1. The CDR3 length is 14 residues. Trimming took 7 bases from V and 1 from J; bases not matched to a gene: 3. Germline lookup yields CDR1 MDHEN and CDR2 SYDVKM. This CDR3 reads CASTNRGTNEKLFF. In DNA, the CDR3 is TGTGCCAGCACCAACAGGGGAACTAATGAAAAACTGTTTTTT.

V usage is TRBV9 and J usage is TRBJ1-6, with a weak D call TRBD1 (6 bases). Germline-derived CDR1 and CDR2 are SGDLS and YYNGEE. Trimming left V 4 bases short and J 6 bases short, with 14 bases between. The CDR3 spans 15 residues. CDR3 in amino acids: CASSPRTGRNSPLHF. The CDR3, as DNA: TGTGCCAGCAGCCCCAGAACAGGGCGTAATTCACCCCTCCACTTT.

The V and J genes are TRBV5-5 and TRBJ2-7; D might be TRBD2 (5 bases). In germline, CDR1 is SGHKS, CDR2 YYEKEE (reference sequence). This CDR3 is built from 15 residues. Trimming left V 1 base short and J 6 bases short, with 17 bases between. The CDR3 reads CASSLWASSAGEQYF. The CDR3 nucleotides are TGTGCCAGCAGCTTGTGGGCCTCATCGGCGGGCGAGCAGTACTTC.

The genes are TRBV11-2 and TRBJ2-1; 8 bases match TRBD1. Per germline, CDR1 SGHAT and CDR2 FQNNGV. This CDR3 contains 16 residues. Trimming removed 5 bases from V and 4 bases from J; junction bases left unmatched: 10. CDR3 loop: CASSPRRQGLYNEQFF. The CDR3 DNA reads TGTGCCAGCAGCCCCCGGCGACAGGGGTTATACAATGAGCAGTTCTTC.

This chain joins TRBV6-5 and TRBJ1-2; possibly TRBD1 for D (5 bases). V dropped 8 bases and J dropped 4 bases, with 8 bases sitting between them. CDR1 MNHEY and CDR2 SVGAGI come from the germline V gene. The CDR3 is made up of 11 amino acids. The CDR3 loop is CASSDSYGYTF. In nucleotides, the CDR3 is TGTGCCAGCTCCGACAGCTATGGCTACACCTTC.

The rearrangement joins TRBV6-2 or TRBV6-3 to TRBJ2-1; a possible D gene is TRBD2 (5 bases). The CDR3 contains 12 residues. V lost 3 bases and J lost 12, with 12 bases in between. Germline lookup yields CDR1 MNHEY and CDR2 SVGEGT. Here the CDR3 DNA reads TGTGCCAGCAGTTATGGTGATAGCGTGCAGTTCTTC. Residues: CASSYGDSVQFF.

The chain recombines TRBV19 with TRBJ1-5, with 8 bases matching TRBD1. V trimming: 6 bases; J trimming: 6 bases; junction bases outside the gene matches: 7. The germline V gene encodes CDR1 LNHDA and CDR2 SQIVND (reference sequence). This CDR3 comprises 14 residues. CDR3 protein: CASSSGQAAQPQHF. Here the CDR3 DNA reads TGTGCCAGTAGCTCGGGACAGGCTGCTCAGCCCCAGCATTTT.

The chain carries TRBV5-1 and TRBJ2-5; 12 nucleotides match TRBD1. The V and J ends lost 4 bases and 0 bases, in that order; junction bases with no gene match: 4. CDR1 is SGHRS, CDR2 YFSETQ, per germline. The CDR3 has 16 amino acids. The CDR3 protein is CASSPGTGGYQETQYF. The CDR3 DNA reads as TGCGCCAGCAGCCCCGGGACAGGGGGCTACCAAGAGACCCAGTACTTC.

This sequence joins TRBV6-1 and TRBJ2-1, with TRBD2 as a possible D gene (5 bases). V lost 2 bases and J lost 3, with 8 bases in between. The CDR3 totals 14 residues. Germline assignment: CDR1 MNHNS and CDR2 SASEGT. CDR3 nucleotide sequence: TGTGCCAGCAGTGAAACGGGATACTACAATGAGCAGTTCTTC. Its translation: CASSETGYYNEQFF.

The rearrangement uses TRBV7-9 and TRBJ1-1, with TRBD1 matching over 9 bases. In germline, CDR1 is SEHNR, CDR2 FQNEAQ (reference sequence). The trim removed 5 bases at V and 1 base at J, leaving 5 bases unmatched. The CDR3 is 15 residues long. This CDR3 is CASSADRGRNTEAFF. CDR3 DNA: TGTGCCAGCAGCGCGGACAGGGGTCGGAACACTGAAGCTTTCTTT.

The chain couples TRBV5-1 to TRBJ2-1; 7 bases match TRBD2. Germline assignment: CDR1 SGHRS and CDR2 YFSETQ. Trimming removed 2 bases from V and 6 bases from J; junction bases left unmatched: 8. This CDR3 has 15 residues. CDR3 coding DNA: TGCGCCAGCAGCTTCGGCGGGACGGGGGGCAATGAGCAGTTCTTC. It yields the protein CASSFGGTGGNEQFF.